The 29 T cell receptor beta chains in this list originate from one sample, sequenced in a study of CD8 T cells in Susac syndrome. Random hexamers served to reverse transcribe roughly 0.45 to 1 ug RNA. TCRdb independently ran MiXCR on the immunoSEQ multiplex PCR reads; one entry per CDR3 protein. The repertoire includes 400,000 to 550,000 distinct CDR3 sequences, approximately 85% of them detected once, and roughly 0.1% sits in the top ten. Sample: CD8+ T cells from PBMCs. The receptors come from a human donor with multiple sclerosis.

The gene calls are TRBV3-1 and TRBJ2-7; D is perhaps TRBD2 (6 bases). CDR1 is LGHDT, CDR2 YNNKEL, per germline (reference sequence). The V end was cut by 3 bases, the J end by 6 bases, with 15 bases between. The CDR3 covers 14 residues. The CDR3 DNA sequence: TGTGCCAGCAGCCAGCAGGAGGGCCCCTTCGAGCAGTACTTC. Amino acid sequence: CASSQQEGPFEQYF.

CDR3 region: CASSESGTDPYEQYF. The CDR3 DNA is TGCGCCAGCAGCGAATCCGGGACAGACCCCTACGAGCAGTACTTC. The rearrangement joins TRBV5-1 to TRBJ2-7; TRBD1 agrees at 7 bases. CDR3 size: 15 residues. Germline V gene data show CDR1 as SGHRS and CDR2 as YFSETQ. After removal of 4 bases from V and 2 bases from J, the junction contained 9 bases not matched to a gene.

The genes are TRBV7-9 and TRBJ1-1; TRBD1 is a possible D gene (5 bases). The CDR3 spans 15 residues. Trimming removed 8 bases from V and 7 bases from J, with 23 bases in between. Germline assignment: CDR1 SEHNR and CDR2 FQNEAQ (reference sequence). The CDR3 DNA follows: TGTGCCAGCGGCTCTTCAACGGAGACAGTTGGTGAAGCTTTCTTT. Encoded protein: CASGSSTETVGEAFF.

The rearrangement uses TRBV5-1 and TRBJ2-3; 7 nucleotides line up with TRBD2. This CDR3 comprises 16 residues. Trimming cost V 1 base and J 6 bases; bases outside gene matches: 11. Germline lookup yields CDR1 SGHRS and CDR2 YFSETQ. The CDR3 nucleotides read TGCGCCAGCAGCTTGTTGCTAGCGGCCAGCATGGATACGCAGTATTTT. It encodes CASSLLLAASMDTQYF. Drawing the rest from reference TRBV5-1 and TRBJ2-3, the complete variable domain is KAGVTQTPRYLIKTRGQQVTLSCSPISGHRSVSWYQQTPGQGLQFLFEYFSETQRNKGNFPGRFSGRQFSNSRSEMNVSTLELGDSALYLCASSLLLAASMDTQYFGPGTRLTVL.

The chain carries TRBV9 and TRBJ2-3; D remains unclear. There are 17 residues in the CDR3. Germline CDR1 and CDR2: SGDLS and YYNGEE. V lost 3 bases to trimming and J lost 0 bases, with 17 bases between them. Here the CDR3 DNA reads TGTGCCAGCAGCGCCGAGGCGGCGAGTCCTAGCACAGATACGCAGTATTTT. This translates into CASSAEAASPSTDTQYF.

This clonotype was detected only once. The rearrangement uses TRBV2 and TRBJ1-3; D is unclear. CDR3 size: 16 residues. V was trimmed by 3 bases and J by 0 bases, leaving 12 bases between them. Germline-derived CDR1 and CDR2 are SNHLY and FYNNEI. The CDR3 here is CASSDDRQTSGNTIYF. CDR3 in DNA: TGTGCCAGCAGTGATGATCGGCAGACCTCTGGAAACACCATATATTTT.

The rearrangement joins TRBV4-2 to TRBJ2-7; 9 bases map to TRBD2. Germline V CDR1 and CDR2: LGHNA, YNFKEQ. The CDR3 runs to 14 residues. Trimming cost V 1 base and J 6 bases; bases outside gene matches: 4. The CDR3 sequence: CASSQGTSALEQYF. The DNA for the CDR3 is TGTGCCAGCAGCCAAGGGACTAGCGCCCTCGAGCAGTACTTC.

Note on this clonotype: One junction end does not reproduce the germline sequence, and a read error may be involved. In nucleotides, the CDR3 is TGTGCCTGGGGGCGCCCTTACGAACAGTACTTC. It encodes CAWGRPYEQYF. This chain joins TRBV30 and TRBJ2-7, with unresolved D. The CDR3 runs to 11 residues. CDR1 is GTSNPN, CDR2 SVGIG, per germline (reference sequence).

A single count supports this clonotype. The chain uses TRBV29-1 and TRBJ2-2, with 7 bases matching TRBD1. Germline loops: CDR1 SQVTM, CDR2 ANQGSEA. V shed 6 bases and J 0 bases; nucleotides not matched to a gene: 10. The CDR3 has 16 amino acids. The CDR3 region has the DNA TGCAGCGTGACCGGGGCCGACAGGGCGAACACCGGGGAGCTGTTTTTT. Translated, it gives CSVTGADRANTGELFF.

The chain carries TRBV4-1 and TRBJ2-2; 8 bases agree with TRBD1. Trimming took 4 bases from V and 5 from J; bases not matched to a gene: 6. CDR3 length: 15 residues. Germline loops: CDR1 MGHRA, CDR2 YSYEKL. The CDR3 sequence is CASSLNTGGTGELFF. The CDR3 nucleotides read TGCGCCAGCAGCCTGAATACAGGGGGTACCGGGGAGCTGTTTTTT.

The chain uses TRBV10-1 and TRBJ1-1; no clear D. Germline loops: CDR1 WNHNN, CDR2 SYGVQD (reference sequence). V was clipped by 0 bases and J by 1 base, with 6 bases between them. The CDR3 length is 14 residues. CDR3: CASSESMGNTEAFF. DNA of the CDR3: TGCGCCAGCAGTGAGTCGATGGGGAACACTGAAGCTTTCTTT.

The V gene is TRBV19, the J gene TRBJ1-5, with a possible D match to TRBD1 (5 bases). Trimming cost V 0 bases and J 6 bases, with 12 bases left between them. This CDR3 comprises 15 residues. Germline values: CDR1 LNHDA, CDR2 SQIVND (reference sequence). CDR3 coding DNA: TGTGCCAGTAGTATAGATGGGTGGGGGTTTCAGCCCCAGCATTTT. The encoded protein is CASSIDGWGFQPQHF.

The V call is TRBV5-4, the J call TRBJ2-1; unclear D gene. Trimming shortened V by 4 bases and J by 0 bases, and 8 bases separated the two germline ends. The CDR3 has 14 residues. Germline V lookup: CDR1 SGHNT, CDR2 YYREEE (reference sequence). The chain's CDR3 is CASSPSYSYNEQFF. The CDR3 nucleotides read TGTGCCAGCAGCCCATCCTACTCCTACAATGAGCAGTTCTTC.

This clonotype was counted between two and nine times. V usage is TRBV6-2 or TRBV6-3 and J usage is TRBJ2-7; the D is unclear. The CDR3 is 15 residues long. Trimming cost V 0 bases and J 3 bases, with 12 bases left between them. Germline V gene lookup returns CDR1 MNHEY and CDR2 SVGEGT. The CDR3 is CASSYSAHSYYEQYF. In DNA, the CDR3 is TGTGCCAGCAGTTACTCCGCTCACAGCTACTACGAGCAGTACTTC.

This sequence joins TRBV30 and TRBJ1-2, with TRBD1 matching over 7 bases. The CDR3 covers 16 residues. Per germline, CDR1 GTSNPN and CDR2 SVGIG (reference sequence). The ends lost 6 bases at V and 1 base at J; junction bases unmatched: 14. CDR3 nucleotide sequence: TGTGCCTGCCCCCTCCAGGGGGGGGTTTATAACTATGGCTACACCTTC. Its protein product is CACPLQGGVYNYGYTF. Combining the CDR3 with reference TRBV30 and TRBJ1-2 gives the whole variable domain SQTIHQWPATLVQPVGSPLSLECTVEGTSNPNLYWYRQAAGRGLQLLFYSVGIGQISSEVPQNLSASRPQDRQFILSSKKLLLSDSGFYLCACPLQGGVYNYGYTFGSGTRLTVV.

The chain combines TRBV19 with TRBJ1-2; TRBD1 matches 7 bases. V lost 7 bases and J lost 0; bases outside the gene matches: 11. The germline V gene has CDR1 LNHDA and CDR2 SQIVND (reference sequence). The CDR3 extends over 16 amino acids. CDR3 bases: TGTGCCAGTACCACCGGACAGGATTCTCCTAACTATGGCTACACCTTC. It specifies CASTTGQDSPNYGYTF.

This clonotype was seen more than once but under ten times. The J gene is TRBJ1-1, the V gene TRBV6-1, with a tentative D call TRBD1 (6 bases). V lost 5 bases, J lost 4 bases, and 11 bases lay in between. Germline CDR1 is MNHNS and CDR2 is SASEGT. The CDR3 is 13 residues long. CDR3 coding DNA: TGTGCCAGCAGTCTCGGACAGATCACTGAAGCTTTCTTT. Its protein product is CASSLGQITEAFF.

V and J are TRBV11-2 and TRBJ1-1; D not resolved. This CDR3 region has 16 residues. The germline V gene has CDR1 SGHAT and CDR2 FQNNGV. Trimming took 5 bases from V and 1 from J, leaving 17 bases between them. CDR3 nucleotides: TGTGCCAGCAGCCCGCGAGCTTGGGGATCGAACACTGAAGCTTTCTTT. This codes for CASSPRAWGSNTEAFF.

The chain recombines TRBV3-1 with TRBJ2-5; 7 positions match TRBD2. The V gene end was trimmed by 7 bases and the J gene end by 1 base; junction bases not matched to a gene: 9. Germline V gives CDR1 LGHDT, CDR2 YNNKEL (reference sequence). CDR3 length: 15 residues. CDR3 DNA sequence: TGTGCCAGCACCCCGACGCTAGCGGTCCAAGAGACCCAGTACTTC. Its protein product is CASTPTLAVQETQYF.

The chain links TRBV4-1 to TRBJ1-4; TRBD1 aligns across 7 bases. Germline trimming cut 1 base from V and 1 base from J; bases unmatched to any gene: 3. The CDR3 consists of 16 residues. CDR1 and CDR2 (germline): MGHRA, YSYEKL. The CDR3 bases are TGCGCCAGCAGCCAAGTCGGGACAGAAACTAATGAAAAACTGTTTTTT. Translated, it gives CASSQVGTETNEKLFF.

The chain recombines TRBV5-1 with TRBJ2-2; D is perhaps TRBD2 (5 bases). Deletions cut 3 bases from V and 4 bases from J, with 10 bases between. This CDR3 spans 14 amino acids. Germline assignment: CDR1 SGHRS and CDR2 YFSETQ. This chain's CDR3 is CASSWTGFTGELFF. CDR3 DNA: TGCGCCAGCAGCTGGACTGGGTTCACCGGGGAGCTGTTTTTT.

The genes are TRBV2 and TRBJ2-2; D not resolved. CDR3 length: 14 residues. CDR1 is SNHLY and CDR2 is FYNNEI in the germline V gene. Trimming removed 7 bases from V and 1 base from J, with 10 bases in between. The CDR3 DNA sequence: TGTGCCAGCAAAGGCAGGCAGAACACCGGGGAGCTGTTTTTT. It specifies CASKGRQNTGELFF.

V gene TRBV11-2 combines with J gene TRBJ2-7, with a tentative D call TRBD2 (6 bases). The CDR3 spans 17 residues. The V gene lost 3 bases and the J gene lost 3 bases, with 21 bases spanning the gap. Per germline, CDR1 SGHAT and CDR2 FQNNGV. Written as DNA, the CDR3 is TGTGCCAGCAGCTTCTTTTTTGGCGGGGACGGTTTCTACGAGCAGTACTTC. Translation gives CASSFFFGGDGFYEQYF. The whole variable domain, filled in from reference TRBV11-2 and TRBJ2-7, reads EAGVAQSPRYKIIEKRQSVAFWCNPISGHATLYWYQQILGQGPKLLIQFQNNGVVDDSQLPKDRFSAERLKGVDSTLKIQPAKLEDSAVYLCASSFFFGGDGFYEQYFGPGTRLTVT.

As DNA, the CDR3 is TGCAGCGTTGCGTCCGGAGTGGCTAATGAAAAACTGTTTTTT. Translated, it gives CSVASGVANEKLFF. The chain carries TRBV29-1 and TRBJ1-4, with D uncertain. The V end lost 4 bases, the J end lost 3 bases, and 12 bases lay between the germline ends. The CDR3 consists of 14 residues. Germline lookup yields CDR1 SQVTM and CDR2 ANQGSEA.

CDR3 in DNA: TGCGCCAGCAGCTTGGAGGGACTAGCGGGAGGGCCGAGCACCGGGGAGCTGTTTTTT. It codes for CASSLEGLAGGPSTGELFF. This chain uses TRBV5-1 with TRBJ2-2; 16 nucleotides match TRBD2. Per the germline V gene, CDR1 is SGHRS and CDR2 is YFSETQ. CDR3 length: 19 residues. V shed 0 bases, J shed 4 bases, and the junction held 6 bases outside the gene matches.

J is TRBJ2-1 and V is TRBV11-2; 14 bases align to TRBD2. The CDR3 has 16 residues. Losses at the gene ends were 5 bases for V and 9 bases for J; bases not matched to a gene: 9. CDR1 is SGHAT and CDR2 is FQNNGV in the germline V gene. The CDR3 spells CASSLTSGRARGEQFF. CDR3 sequence (DNA): TGTGCCAGCAGCCTGACTAGCGGGAGGGCCAGGGGTGAGCAGTTCTTC.

The chain combines TRBV5-1 with TRBJ2-1; TRBD1 matches 8 bases. Germline-derived CDR1 and CDR2 are SGHRS and YFSETQ. This CDR3 is 17 amino acids long. V lost 0 bases to trimming and J lost 0 bases; unmatched junction nucleotides: 5. The chain's CDR3 is CASSLEGTGGSYNEQFF. CDR3 nucleotide sequence: TGCGCCAGCAGCTTGGAAGGTACAGGGGGCTCCTACAATGAGCAGTTCTTC.

The sample holds one count of this clonotype. The chain links TRBV4-1 to TRBJ1-6, with 10 positions matching TRBD1. V shed 3 bases, J shed 13 bases, and the junction held 6 bases outside the gene matches. CDR1 and CDR2 from the germline V gene are MGHRA and YSYEKL. The CDR3 is 14 residues long. Here the CDR3 reads CASSHGTGVNPLHF. The CDR3 DNA reads TGCGCCAGCAGCCACGGGACAGGGGTTAATCCCCTCCACTTT.

The chain links TRBV5-6 to TRBJ1-2; no reliable D call. In germline, CDR1 is SGHDT, CDR2 YYEEEE. Trimming pared 2 bases from V and 8 bases from J, leaving 10 bases between. The CDR3 runs to 12 residues. CDR3 bases: TGTGCCAGCAGCTTTGTAGGGCGAGGCTACACCTTC. Translation: CASSFVGRGYTF.